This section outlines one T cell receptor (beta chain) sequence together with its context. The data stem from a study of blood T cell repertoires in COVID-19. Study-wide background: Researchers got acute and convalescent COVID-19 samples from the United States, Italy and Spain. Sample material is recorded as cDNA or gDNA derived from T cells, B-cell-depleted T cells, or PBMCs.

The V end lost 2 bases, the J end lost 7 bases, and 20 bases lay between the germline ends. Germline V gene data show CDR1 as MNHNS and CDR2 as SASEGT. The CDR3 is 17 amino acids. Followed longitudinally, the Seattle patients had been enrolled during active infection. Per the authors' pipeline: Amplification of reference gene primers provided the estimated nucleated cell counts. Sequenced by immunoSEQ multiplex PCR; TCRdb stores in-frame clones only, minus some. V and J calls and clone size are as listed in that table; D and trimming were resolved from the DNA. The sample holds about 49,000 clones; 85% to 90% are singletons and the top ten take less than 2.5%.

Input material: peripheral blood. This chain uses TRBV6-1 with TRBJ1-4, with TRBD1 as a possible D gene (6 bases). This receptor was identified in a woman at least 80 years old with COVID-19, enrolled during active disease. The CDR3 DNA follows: TGTGCCAGCAGTGAAAGAGGGTGGGAGGGGGTGGCTGAAAAACTGTTTTTT. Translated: CASSERGWEGVAEKLFF.